This T cell receptor beta chain was captured by sequencing in a study of blood T cell repertoires in COVID-19. Turning to the study itself: Samples of COVID-19 (acute and convalescent) were obtained from the United States, Italy and Spain. From T cells, B-cell-depleted T cells, or PBMCs came the material, which was cDNA or gDNA.

The Seattle patients, enrolled during active infection, were followed longitudinally. V shed 7 bases and J 4 bases; nucleotides not matched to a gene: 6. The CDR3 runs to 13 residues. Germline CDR1 is SNHLY and CDR2 is FYNNEI. As handled by the study authors: The assay estimated nucleated cells by amplifying reference gene primers. Sequencing used immunoSEQ multiplex PCR; TCRdb keeps in-frame clones, though not all of them. D and trimming were read from the DNA, whereas the V and J calls and clone size are those reported in that table. The sample lists 150,000 to 200,000 clones, around 86% occurring once.

The V gene is TRBV2, the J gene TRBJ1-2; 7 nucleotides line up with TRBD1. Sequencing input: peripheral blood. The receptor comes from a woman in her 70s with COVID-19, enrolled during active disease. This chain's CDR3 is CASKSDRSYGYTF. The CDR3 bases are TGTGCCAGCAAGTCGGACAGGAGCTATGGCTACACCTTC.